The TCR beta chain described here comes from a study of T cell repertoires in cytomegalovirus infection. Study details: Alongside well-studied HLA-B-restricted CMV epitopes, recently identified HLA-C-restricted CMV epitopes were also used. Both CMV infection and a matching HLA type were indicated by public TCR beta signatures. Study-wide results and caveats: CMV-specific TCR beta clonotypes restricted by HLA-C dominated the ex vivo response. Cumulative public TCR beta family frequency identified carriers of CMV plus the relevant HLA.

This CDR3 has 16 amino acids. V gave up 5 bases and J gave up 3 bases, with 19 bases separating them. Germline assignment: CDR1 MNHEY and CDR2 SMNVEV (reference sequence). TCRdb called the reads again in MiXCR, with one record for every CDR3 protein. The sample has 700,000 to 950,000 distinct CDR3 sequences; less than 35% are singletons. Notes on this clonotype: Its cognate antigen is unknown.

The receptor comes from a human donor in good health (CMV status not recorded). Some clones in this sample may be carry-over from other donors' samples. The sample was cultured CD8+ T cells from PBMCs, taken from culture after CMV antigen stimulation. The genes are TRBV27 and TRBJ1-2; the D gene is possibly TRBD1 (6 bases). This CDR3 reads CASSPSSGDAHYGYTF. CDR3 coding DNA: TGTGCCAGCAGTCCCTCTTCAGGGGACGCTCACTATGGCTACACCTTC.